Below are 17 T cell receptor beta chains sequenced from a single sample in a study of cytomegalovirus exposure and HLA in healthy donors. Researchers ran the PCR with 60 Vbeta and 13 Jbeta primers. Assay used: immunoSEQ multiplex PCR; TCRdb lists only in-frame clones, some missing. The sample consists of 69,000 or so clones, approximately 80% of them appearing once. Source material: PBMCs. The receptors here all came from a man between 18 and 29 years old in good health and CMV-seronegative.

The gene calls are TRBV18 and TRBJ1-1; D is uncertain. V gave up 0 bases and J gave up 5 bases, with 13 bases separating them. The CDR3 contains 15 residues. Germline lookup yields CDR1 KGHSH and CDR2 LQKENI. The CDR3 reads CASSPPVTPWTEAFF. The CDR3 DNA reads TGTGCCAGCTCACCACCGGTTACTCCGTGGACTGAAGCTTTCTTT.

This clone came up a few times. This sequence joins TRBV2 and TRBJ1-3; D is unresolved. Germline CDR1 is SNHLY and CDR2 is FYNNEI. The CDR3 covers 14 residues. Trimming took off 3 bases at V and 0 bases at J, with 6 bases between the two ends. The CDR3 region is CASSETGSGNTIYF. The CDR3 coding sequence is TGTGCCAGCAGTGAGACGGGCTCTGGAAACACCATATATTTT. The variable domain in full, completed from reference TRBV2 and TRBJ1-3, reads EPEVTQTPSHQVTQMGQEVILRCVPISNHLYFYWYRQILGQKVEFLVSFYNNEISEKSEIFDDQFSVERPDGSNFTLKIRSTKLEDSAMYFCASSETGSGNTIYFGEGSWLTVV.

This clone appeared a single time. The CDR3 DNA reads as TGCAGCGTCGACAGGGCCAACACTGAAGCTTTCTTT. It encodes CSVDRANTEAFF. The chain uses TRBV29-1 and TRBJ1-1, with 7 bases fitting TRBD1. CDR1 and CDR2 (germline): SQVTM, ANQGSEA. The length of the CDR3 is 12 residues. With 6 bases clipped from V and 2 bases from J, the junction kept 3 bases outside the gene matches.

The gene calls are TRBV2 and TRBJ2-5, with 8 bases matching TRBD2. This CDR3 contains 15 residues. The germline CDR1 and CDR2 sequences are SNHLY and FYNNEI. The J segment lost 5 bases and the V segment lost 8 bases, leaving 13 bases of the junction unmatched. CDR3 residues: CASGPGGGGGETQYF. CDR3 DNA: TGTGCCAGCGGACCCGGGGGGGGCGGAGGTGAGACCCAGTACTTC. Complete variable domain (other parts from reference TRBV2 and TRBJ2-5): EPEVTQTPSHQVTQMGQEVILRCVPISNHLYFYWYRQILGQKVEFLVSFYNNEISEKSEIFDDQFSVERPDGSNFTLKIRSTKLEDSAMYFCASGPGGGGGETQYFGPGTRLLVL.

This sequence joins TRBV19 and TRBJ2-2, with D possibly TRBD2 on 7 matching bases. The CDR3 runs to 15 residues. The V gene's germline CDR1 is LNHDA and CDR2 SQIVND (reference sequence). The germline V and J ends were trimmed by 4 bases and 7 bases, with 16 bases remaining between them. The CDR3 reads CASSRGTTSDGELFF. The CDR3 DNA reads TGTGCCAGTAGTAGGGGGACAACTAGCGACGGGGAGCTGTTTTTT.

The J gene is TRBJ2-5, the V gene TRBV6-6, with 7 bases identical to TRBD1. The germline V gene encodes CDR1 MNHNY and CDR2 SVGAGI (reference sequence). Trimming removed 2 bases from V and 3 bases from J; junction bases left unmatched: 6. The CDR3 totals 15 residues. The CDR3 sequence is CASSYGAGGKETQYF. The DNA for the CDR3 is TGTGCCAGCAGTTACGGGGCAGGGGGAAAAGAGACCCAGTACTTC.

The gene calls are TRBV5-1 and TRBJ1-1; 9 bases fit TRBD1. CDR3 length: 14 amino acids. Trimming took 2 bases from V and 4 from J; bases not matched to a gene: 3. Germline CDR1 is SGHRS and CDR2 is YFSETQ. The CDR3 here is CASSLGQGFTEAFF. The CDR3 DNA follows: TGCGCCAGCAGCTTAGGACAGGGGTTCACTGAAGCTTTCTTT.

The chain carries TRBV6-1 and TRBJ2-5, with D hard to call. Germline V lookup: CDR1 MNHNS, CDR2 SASEGT. Trimming took off 1 base at V and 7 bases at J, with 10 bases between the two ends. The CDR3 has 13 residues. DNA for the CDR3: TGTGCCAGCAGTGAAGGTGGGCAATTGACCCAGTACTTC. Residues: CASSEGGQLTQYF.

The J gene is TRBJ1-1, the V gene TRBV19; 7 positions match TRBD1. V gave up 1 base and J gave up 1 base; unmatched junction bases: 0. CDR3 size: 14 residues. Germline V lookup: CDR1 LNHDA, CDR2 SQIVND (reference sequence). CDR3 coding DNA: TGTGCCAGTAGTATAGGACAGGGGAACACTGAAGCTTTCTTT. This encodes CASSIGQGNTEAFF.

This clone was counted a few times. V usage is TRBV7-6 and J usage is TRBJ2-1, with D maybe TRBD2 (5 bases). Trimming took off 0 bases at V and 12 bases at J, with 15 bases between the two ends. The CDR3 contains 14 residues. Germline CDR1 is SGHVS and CDR2 is FNYEAQ. In DNA, the CDR3 is TGTGCCAGCAGCTTAGCGGTGGACTCGCAAATGCAGTTCTTC. This translates into CASSLAVDSQMQFF.

V usage is TRBV11-3 and J usage is TRBJ2-3; the match to TRBD2 covers 8 bases. Per the germline V gene, CDR1 is SGHNT and CDR2 is YENEEA. This CDR3 contains 15 residues. After removal of 4 bases from V and 6 bases from J, the junction contained 9 bases not matched to a gene. The CDR3 is CASSSGTRVSDTQYF. CDR3 DNA: TGTGCCAGCAGCTCCGGGACTAGAGTATCGGATACGCAGTATTTT.

The chain is built from TRBV18 and TRBJ1-2; 8 nucleotides match TRBD1. The CDR3 is 15 residues long. CDR1 KGHSH and CDR2 LQKENI come from the germline V gene. Losses at the gene ends were 3 bases for V and 4 bases for J; bases not matched to a gene: 7. For the CDR3, the DNA is TGTGCCAGCTCACCCGAGACAGGGGCCTTCTATGGCTACACCTTC. Its protein product is CASSPETGAFYGYTF.

The CDR3: CAWSSSYEQYF. CDR3 nucleotides: TGTGCCTGGTCCAGCTCCTACGAGCAGTACTTC. This sequence joins TRBV30 and TRBJ2-7; unclear D gene. CDR1 is GTSNPN, CDR2 SVGIG, per germline (reference sequence). V lost 5 bases and J 0 bases, leaving 5 bases between the germline ends. The CDR3 length is 11 residues.

This rearrangement joins TRBV6-4 to TRBJ1-6, with TRBD1 matching 8 bases. This CDR3 is built from 13 residues. With V trimmed by 9 bases and J by 7 bases, 5 bases remained unmatched. Germline values: CDR1 MRHNA, CDR2 SNTAGT. The CDR3 is CASGDRTNSPLHF. CDR3 sequence (DNA): TGTGCCAGTGGGGACAGGACCAATTCACCCCTCCACTTT.

The chain employs TRBV27 and TRBJ2-1, with TRBD2 matching 8 bases. Germline CDR1 MNHEY, CDR2 SMNVEV (reference sequence). The trim removed 3 bases at V and 7 bases at J, leaving 5 bases unmatched. There are 14 residues in the CDR3. The DNA of the CDR3 is TGTGCCAGCAGTTTGCGGGGGGCTTGGAATGAGCAGTTCTTC. It encodes CASSLRGAWNEQFF.

The chain recombines TRBV5-4 with TRBJ1-2, with 12 bases fitting TRBD1. Germline V gene data show CDR1 as SGHNT and CDR2 as YYREEE (reference sequence). The CDR3 extends over 14 amino acids. Germline trimming cut 0 bases from V and 8 bases from J; bases unmatched to any gene: 2. This CDR3 is CASSLGDRGQGYTF. CDR3 DNA: TGTGCCAGCAGCTTGGGGGACAGGGGGCAGGGCTACACCTTC.

This rearrangement joins TRBV7-9 to TRBJ2-7; weak D call: TRBD2 (6 bases). V lost 2 bases, J lost 1 base, and 6 bases lay in between. Per germline, CDR1 SEHNR and CDR2 FQNEAQ (reference sequence). The length of the CDR3 is 13 residues. This CDR3 reads CASSLRESYEQYF. CDR3 DNA sequence: TGTGCCAGCAGCTTACGGGAGTCCTACGAGCAGTACTTC.